A single sample is the source of the 10 T cell receptor beta chains below, sequenced in a study of radiation and T cells in renal cell carcinoma. Time point of the sample: blood 4 weeks post-SBRT, at nephrectomy. The treatment here: 15 Gy SBRT to primary tumor, nephrectomy 4 weeks later. Profiled with immunoSEQ multiplex PCR; TCRdb holds only in-frame clones, not every one. The data hold about 83,000 clones, with around four fifths observed a single time. The sample was blood, taken from a patient whose treatment included radiotherapy and nephrectomy. These receptors originate from a woman aged 60-70 years with renal cell carcinoma.

The rearrangement uses TRBV25-1 and TRBJ2-2; 8 bases line up with TRBD1. V was pared by 5 bases and J by 4 bases, with 9 bases of the junction left unmatched. Germline V CDR1 and CDR2: MGHDK, SYGVNS. The CDR3 sequence is 16 residues long. The CDR3, as DNA: TGTGCCAGCAGTCGAGGGACAGGAGTGAGCACCGGGGAGCTGTTTTTT. Its protein product is CASSRGTGVSTGELFF.

The rearrangement joins TRBV9 to TRBJ2-1; TRBD1 aligns across 9 bases. The CDR3 is 13 residues long. Germline V gene lookup returns CDR1 SGDLS and CDR2 YYNGEE. With 2 bases clipped from V and 6 bases from J, the junction kept 0 bases outside the gene matches. The CDR3, as DNA: TGTGCCAGCAGCGTGACAGGGGGCAATGAGCAGTTCTTC. As protein: CASSVTGGNEQFF.

This chain links TRBV28 with TRBJ2-6; TRBD1 matches at 8 bases. Germline V gene data show CDR1 as MDHEN and CDR2 as SYDVKM. V was clipped by 5 bases and J by 0 bases; unmatched bases: 6. This CDR3 has 17 amino acids. The chain's CDR3 is CASSQAGQVSGANVLTF. The DNA for the CDR3 is TGTGCCAGCAGTCAGGCGGGACAGGTCTCTGGGGCCAACGTCCTGACTTTC.

The chain links TRBV7-9 to TRBJ1-1, with TRBD1 as a possible D gene (5 bases). The CDR3 extends over 13 amino acids. Trimming shortened V by 7 bases and J by 4 bases, and 13 bases separated the two germline ends. Germline CDR1 SEHNR, CDR2 FQNEAQ (reference sequence). The CDR3 protein is CASTKGEGTEAFF. The CDR3 nucleotides read TGTGCCAGCACGAAAGGGGAGGGCACTGAAGCTTTCTTT.

V gene TRBV7-8 combines with J gene TRBJ2-3, with a tentative D call TRBD2 (5 bases). The CDR3 sequence is 13 residues long. Germline-derived CDR1 and CDR2 are SGHVS and FQNEAQ. Trimming removed 2 bases from V and 5 bases from J, with 8 bases in between. The CDR3 sequence is CASSLYAGDTQYF. DNA for the CDR3: TGTGCCAGCAGCTTATACGCGGGAGATACGCAGTATTTT. Based on the CDR3 plus reference TRBV7-8 and TRBJ2-3, the full variable domain is GAGVSQSPRYKVAKRGQDVALRCDPISGHVSLFWYQQALGQGPEFLTYFQNEAQLDKSGLPSDRFFAERPEGSVSTLKIQRTQQEDSAVYLCASSLYAGDTQYFGPGTRLTVL.

The rearrangement joins TRBV4-3 to TRBJ2-7, with D tentatively TRBD2 (6 bases). Trimming stripped 4 bases from V and 12 bases from J, with 19 bases between. The CDR3 sequence is 13 residues long. CDR1 and CDR2 (germline): LGHNA, YSLEER. CDR3 in DNA: TGCGCCAGCAGCCGGGAGTCGAGCGGGTCTTTGTACTTC. Amino acids: CASSRESSGSLYF.

CDR3 coding DNA: TGCGCCAGCAGCCAAGATAGGAGCGCGACAGTCATCCACGAGCAGTACTTC. It specifies CASSQDRSATVIHEQYF. This chain connects TRBV4-3 to TRBJ2-7; a weak D match, TRBD1 (5 bases). This CDR3 has 17 amino acids. Trimming removed 0 bases at V and 5 bases at J, with 20 bases between. The germline V gene has CDR1 LGHNA and CDR2 YSLEER.

V is TRBV21-1 and J is TRBJ2-3; the D call of TRBD1 is as the table states it, not checked on the DNA. TRBV21-1 is designated a pseudogene. The CDR3 runs to 15 residues. The CDR3 reads CASSLGQGLSDTQYF. In DNA form, the CDR3 reads TGTGCCAGTTCCCTAGGACAGGGGTTGTCAGATACGCAGTATTTT.

V usage is TRBV28 and J usage is TRBJ2-1; perhaps TRBD1 as D (5 bases). There are 16 residues in the CDR3. V was pared by 2 bases and J by 0 bases, with 11 bases between. Per germline, CDR1 MDHEN and CDR2 SYDVKM. The CDR3 DNA reads TGTGCCAGCAGTTTAGCAGGGAAGGGCTCCTACAATGAGCAGTTCTTC. Translated, it gives CASSLAGKGSYNEQFF.

The chain employs TRBV19 and TRBJ1-4, with TRBD1 matching 9 bases. Trimming at V came to 6 bases and at J to 2 bases, leaving 4 bases not matched to a gene. CDR1 is LNHDA and CDR2 is SQIVND in the germline V gene (reference sequence). This CDR3 has 15 residues. The CDR3 is CASRLQGATNEKLFF. In DNA form, the CDR3 reads TGTGCCAGTAGACTACAGGGGGCTACTAATGAAAAACTGTTTTTT. Full variable domain (outside the CDR3, taken from reference TRBV19 and TRBJ1-4): DGGITQSPKYLFRKEGQNVTLSCEQNLNHDAMYWYRQDPGQGLRLIYYSQIVNDFQKGDIAEGYSVSREKKESFPLTVTSAQKNPTAFYLCASRLQGATNEKLFFGSGTQLSVL.